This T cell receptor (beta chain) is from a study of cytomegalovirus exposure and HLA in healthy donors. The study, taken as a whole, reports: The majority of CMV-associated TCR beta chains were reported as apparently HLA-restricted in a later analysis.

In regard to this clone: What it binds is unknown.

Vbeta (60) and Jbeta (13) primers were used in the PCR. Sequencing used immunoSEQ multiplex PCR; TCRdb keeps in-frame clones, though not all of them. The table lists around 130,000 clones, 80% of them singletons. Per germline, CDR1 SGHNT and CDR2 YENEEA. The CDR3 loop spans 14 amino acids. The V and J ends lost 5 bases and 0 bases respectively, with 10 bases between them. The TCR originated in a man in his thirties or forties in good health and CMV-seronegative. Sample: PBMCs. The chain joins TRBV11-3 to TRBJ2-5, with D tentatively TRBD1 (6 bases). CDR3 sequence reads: CASSPQGYQETQYF. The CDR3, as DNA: TGTGCCAGCAGCCCCCAGGGGTACCAAGAGACCCAGTACTTC. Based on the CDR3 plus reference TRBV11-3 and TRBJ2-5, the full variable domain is EAGVVQSPRYKIIEKKQPVAFWCNPISGHNTLYWYLQNLGQGPELLIRYENEEAVDDSQLPKDRFSAERLKGVDSTLKIQPAELGDSAVYLCASSPQGYQETQYFGPGTRLLVL.